A single sample gave rise to the 17 T cell receptor beta chains below, sequenced in a study of blood T cell repertoires in COVID-19. Repertoires were generated with immunoSEQ multiplex PCR, while TCRdb's copy carries only in-frame clones and drops some. The sample includes about 250,000 clones, under 90% of them seen just once. The specimen was PBMCs or T cells enriched from blood (not recorded which). These TCRs come from a woman in her thirties with acute COVID-19.

DNA of the CDR3: TGTGCCAGCAGCTTAGTGGGGACAGGGGTTGGCAATCAGCCCCAGCATTTT. This codes for CASSLVGTGVGNQPQHF. V usage is TRBV7-8 and J usage is TRBJ1-5; 10 nucleotides align to TRBD1. This CDR3 comprises 17 residues. From germline, CDR1 is SGHVS and CDR2 FQNEAQ. After removal of 1 base from V and 2 bases from J, the junction contained 5 bases not matched to a gene. Drawing the rest from reference TRBV7-8 and TRBJ1-5, the complete variable domain is GAGVSQSPRYKVAKRGQDVALRCDPISGHVSLFWYQQALGQGPEFLTYFQNEAQLDKSGLPSDRFFAERPEGSVSTLKIQRTQQEDSAVYLCASSLVGTGVGNQPQHFGDGTRLSIL.

The chain has TRBV24-1 and TRBJ1-2; D is unclear. CDR3 length: 15 residues. In germline, CDR1 is KGHDR, CDR2 SFDVKD. V shed 1 base and J shed 4 bases, with 12 bases lying between them. This CDR3 reads CATSDLPSFVYGYTF. CDR3 nucleotide sequence: TGTGCCACCAGTGATTTACCGAGCTTTGTCTATGGCTACACCTTC.

This chain links TRBV5-6 with TRBJ1-2; possibly TRBD1 for D (5 bases). The germline CDR1 and CDR2 sequences are SGHDT and YYEEEE. Trimming took 4 bases from V and 5 from J, leaving 30 bases between them. The CDR3 consists of 19 residues. DNA for the CDR3: TGTGCCAGCAGCGATCCCGAAGCCAGTCAGGGAATCCCTCTATATGGCTACACCTTC. It is translated as CASSDPEASQGIPLYGYTF.

The V and J genes are TRBV6-4 and TRBJ2-2; maybe TRBD2 (6 bases). Germline CDR1 reads MRHNA; CDR2 reads SNTAGT. The V end was cut by 8 bases, the J end by 0 bases, with 10 bases between. The CDR3 length is 14 residues. The CDR3: CASRDSANTGELFF. In DNA form, the CDR3 reads TGTGCCAGCCGGGACTCCGCGAACACCGGGGAGCTGTTTTTT.

This clone has a single count. V usage is TRBV12-3 or TRBV12-4 and J usage is TRBJ1-1; perhaps TRBD1 as D (5 bases). The CDR3 contains 13 residues. The V end lost 6 bases, the J end lost 1 base, and 9 bases lay between the germline ends. The chain's CDR3 is CASSRQQNTEAFF. In nucleotides, the CDR3 is TGTGCCAGCAGCAGACAGCAGAACACTGAAGCTTTCTTT.

This clone was counted a few times. V and J are TRBV25-1 and TRBJ2-2, with 9 bases aligning to TRBD2. After removal of 2 bases from V and 2 bases from J, the junction contained 9 bases not matched to a gene. Germline V gene data show CDR1 as MGHDK and CDR2 as SYGVNS. This CDR3 has 18 amino acids. CDR3 residues: CASSERLSGGHNTGELFF. In nucleotides, the CDR3 is TGTGCCAGCAGTGAACGGCTTAGCGGGGGCCATAACACCGGGGAGCTGTTTTTT.

DNA for the CDR3: TGTGCCAGCAGCCGACAGGGAGGCCGTAAGCGAGAGACCCAGTACTTC. It encodes CASSRQGGRKRETQYF. The rearrangement uses TRBV7-9 and TRBJ2-5; D perhaps matches TRBD1 (7 bases). Germline V lookup: CDR1 SEHNR, CDR2 FQNEAQ (reference sequence). This CDR3 has 16 residues. V was cut by 5 bases and J by 4 bases, with 20 bases left in between.

This chain links TRBV5-8 with TRBJ2-1, with D maybe TRBD1 (5 bases). The germline V gene encodes CDR1 SGHTS and CDR2 YDEGEE. The V end was cut by 0 bases, the J end by 0 bases, with 7 bases between. This CDR3 has 15 amino acids. DNA for the CDR3: TGTGCCAGCAGCTTGGACCAGGGCTCCTACAATGAGCAGTTCTTC. Protein: CASSLDQGSYNEQFF.

With respect to this clone: Other DNA sequences within the sample encode an identical CDR3. V gene TRBV5-1 combines with J gene TRBJ1-1, with D possibly being TRBD1 (6 bases). CDR1 SGHRS and CDR2 YFSETQ come from the germline V gene. Trimming left V 1 base short and J 5 bases short, with 6 bases between. This CDR3 is built from 12 residues. The CDR3 is CASSLQGTEAFF. The CDR3 DNA is TGCGCCAGCAGCTTGCAGGGGACTGAAGCTTTCTTT.

The chain recombines TRBV7-9 with TRBJ2-4, with D tentatively TRBD1 (5 bases). V shed 4 bases and J shed 5 bases, with 18 bases lying between them. Germline assignment: CDR1 SEHNR and CDR2 FQNEAQ (reference sequence). The CDR3 length is 16 residues. The CDR3 region is CASSSSIRGSENIQYF. DNA for the CDR3: TGTGCCAGCAGCTCCTCCATTAGGGGTTCCGAAAACATTCAGTACTTC.

This chain links TRBV7-2 with TRBJ1-2; 7 nucleotides match TRBD1. CDR1 is SGHTA and CDR2 is FQGNSA in the germline V gene. This CDR3 comprises 15 residues. V lost 5 bases, J lost 3 bases, and 9 bases stayed unmatched. In nucleotides, the CDR3 is TGTGCCAGCAGCCTAACGACAGGGTCTTACTATGGCTACACCTTC. This gives the protein CASSLTTGSYYGYTF.

V is TRBV2 and J is TRBJ1-2; possibly TRBD1 for D (5 bases). The V gene's germline CDR1 is SNHLY and CDR2 FYNNEI. V was trimmed by 3 bases and J by 2 bases, leaving 10 bases between them. The length of the CDR3 is 14 residues. In nucleotides, the CDR3 is TGTGCCAGCAGTGATAGGGGATCGAACTATGGCTACACCTTC. It translates to CASSDRGSNYGYTF.

The V call is TRBV2, the J call TRBJ1-2; perhaps TRBD1 as D (5 bases). The CDR3 sequence is 11 residues long. Germline V gene sequence: CDR1 SNHLY, CDR2 FYNNEI. V was pared by 6 bases and J by 5 bases, with 7 bases between. For the CDR3, the DNA is TGTGCCAGCAGCGCAGGGTATGGCTACACCTTC. Translation: CASSAGYGYTF.

The genes are TRBV4-1 and TRBJ2-5; D is perhaps TRBD1 (6 bases). Germline values: CDR1 MGHRA, CDR2 YSYEKL. CDR3 length: 16 residues. Deletions cut 1 base from V and 5 bases from J, with 17 bases between. This CDR3 is CASSQGNGGEGETQYF. In DNA form, the CDR3 reads TGCGCCAGCAGCCAAGGAAATGGGGGCGAGGGGGAGACCCAGTACTTC.

The J gene is TRBJ1-6, the V gene TRBV19, with 9 bases aligning to TRBD1. V shed 0 bases, J shed 6 bases, and the junction held 0 bases outside the gene matches. The CDR3 has 15 amino acids. From germline, CDR1 is LNHDA and CDR2 SQIVND (reference sequence). CDR3: CASSIEQGANSPLHF. For the CDR3, the DNA is TGTGCCAGTAGTATAGAACAGGGGGCTAATTCACCCCTCCACTTT. The entire variable domain, with the rest obtained from reference TRBV19 and TRBJ1-6, is as follows: DGGITQSPKYLFRKEGQNVTLSCEQNLNHDAMYWYRQDPGQGLRLIYYSQIVNDFQKGDIAEGYSVSREKKESFPLTVTSAQKNPTAFYLCASSIEQGANSPLHFGNGTRLTVT.

This clone was seen a single time. V and J are TRBV19 and TRBJ1-5; D unclear. V shed 3 bases and J shed 0 bases, with 15 bases lying between them. CDR3 size: 17 residues. Germline CDR1 and CDR2: LNHDA and SQIVND (reference sequence). The CDR3 sequence: CASSIIRIANSNQPQHF. The CDR3 DNA reads as TGTGCCAGTAGTATTATACGGATAGCAAATAGCAATCAGCCCCAGCATTTT.

The genes are TRBV5-1 and TRBJ2-1; 8 nucleotides line up with TRBD2. Trimming removed 0 bases from V and 9 bases from J; junction bases left unmatched: 20. The CDR3 covers 19 residues. CDR1 and CDR2 from the germline V gene are SGHRS and YFSETQ. The CDR3 loop is CASSLEPSGSPGGFGEQFF. The CDR3 coding sequence is TGCGCCAGCAGCTTGGAACCTAGCGGGTCCCCTGGGGGCTTCGGTGAGCAGTTCTTC.